This paragraph covers one T cell receptor (beta chain) sequence. Its antigen specificity is not known. No base qualities exist here, and no much larger clone lies one base off it. The data were obtained in a study of T cells after posttransplantation cyclophosphamide (TCRdb year 2016). Concerning the study at large: The study tracked T cell repertoire reconstitution by TRB sequencing after myeloablative bone marrow transplantation using posttransplantation cyclophosphamide as GVHD prophylaxis. Samples from approximately 37 PTCy-treated patients, along with samples from some 17 of their related bone marrow donors, underwent antigen receptor sequencing. Blood from all 35 or so PTCy patients who had 1-year posttransplant specimens underwent TRB sequencing. Up to 3 additional blood samples from 2 to 5.2 years after transplant were also TRB-sequenced in 3 patients, as was pretransplant blood from a handful of patients. Because TRA and TRB clonality correlated tightly in 10 or so samples, the subsequent TCR analyses were limited to TRB only. Public TRB sequences were searched against a database of over 3,000 sequences associated with responses to pathogens, tumor antigens, self-antigens and alloantigens. Here is what the overall study found, with its caveats: Across fewer than 50 patients, recipient CMV seropositivity and CMV reactivation were highly associated with TRB clonality; PTCy diversity was similar to CNI/methotrexate controls. The TRB repertoires of T cells infiltrating skin or the GI tract showed only limited overlap with the TRB repertoires found in blood. Donor-recipient similarity was low at 1-2 months but rose over the first year, and later blood repertoires were often dominated by donor CD8+ memory clones.

Peripheral blood and bone marrow mononuclear cells were isolated by Ficoll-Hypaque density centrifugation and cryopreserved. CD4+ and CD8+ T cells, including naive and memory subsets, were sorted by FACS on a FACSAria II. Genomic DNA was used for TRB sequencing, which was performed with the immunoSEQ assay at survey resolution or with the hsTCRB kit. In the authors' own workflow: The immunoSEQ software was used for initial read processing, and the LymphoSeq R package was used for repertoire analyses. For each TRB dataset, clonality was calculated as 1 minus normalized Shannon entropy, and the Gini coefficient was computed as well. To infer phenotypes in unsorted samples, TRB sequences from sorted subsets of the recipient or donor were mapped onto unsorted samples from the same recipient. TCRdb carries this immuneACCESS record with in-frame sequences only. Its versions omit some clonotypes, under half of them owing to an unresolved V gene in the studies checked, with the rest unexplained. V and J calls and clone size are copied from that table; D and trimming were computed from the DNA. The sample yields some 5,400 clones; 90% to 95% were counted once. The ten largest account for about 1.5% of the sample.

V is pared back by 1 base and J by 7 bases, with 10 bases lying between the germline termini. There are 14 amino acids in the CDR3, from cysteine to phenylalanine inclusive. The DNA shown is the 42-base CDR3, in frame from base 1. The germline V gene specifies SGHTA as CDR1 and FQGNSA as CDR2. This receptor was taken from a woman aged 55-70 years in good health, CMV-negative, and a related stem cell transplant donor. Sequenced: CD4+ T cells sorted from bone marrow. The rearrangement joined TRBV7-2 to TRBJ2-2; the D segment cannot be called with confidence. This receptor has the CDR3 CASSLGRMNGELFF. The DNA is as follows: TGTGCCAGCAGCTTAGGGAGAATGAACGGGGAGCTGTTTTTT.